This T cell receptor (beta chain) is drawn from a study of technical replicates of blood from a few donors. Produced via immunoSEQ multiplex PCR; TCRdb's table is partial and in-frame only. Of more than 60,000 clones in the sample, more than 75% were seen once. The receptor was isolated from a human donor in good health. Some clones in this sample may be carry-over from other donors' samples. Material for sequencing was PBMCs.

CDR3 sequence: CASSRIQGVHEKLFF. CDR3 nucleotides: TGTGCCAGCAGCCGAATCCAGGGGGTACATGAAAAACTGTTTTTT. The chain is built from TRBV7-8 and TRBJ1-4; 7 bases agree with TRBD1. V dropped 5 bases and J dropped 6; count of bases not matched to a gene: 9. CDR1 and CDR2 (germline): SGHVS, FQNEAQ. This CDR3 comprises 15 residues. Full variable domain (remainder filled in from reference TRBV7-8 and TRBJ1-4): GAGVSQSPRYKVAKRGQDVALRCDPISGHVSLFWYQQALGQGPEFLTYFQNEAQLDKSGLPSDRFFAERPEGSVSTLKIQRTQQEDSAVYLCASSRIQGVHEKLFFGSGTQLSVL.